The clone carrying this T cell receptor (beta chain) was counted only a few times. The data derive from a study of metastatic and nonmetastatic thyroid tumors. TCRdb re-processed the PCR reads through MiXCR. The sample holds tens of thousands of clones, roughly 24% seen once. Thyroid surgery was performed in patients who had received no treatment beforehand. This TCR derives from a female donor with papillary thyroid cancer or a benign thyroid nodule (not recorded which). Some clones in this sample may be carry-over from other donors' samples. What was sequenced was tumor tissue.

The CDR3 region is CASSHRGAQYF. As DNA, the CDR3 is TGTGCCAGCAGCCATCGGGGGGCCCAGTACTTC. The chain has TRBV27 and TRBJ2-5; TRBD2 agrees at 7 bases. CDR1 and CDR2 from the germline V gene are MNHEY and SMNVEV (reference sequence). The CDR3 extends over 11 amino acids. Unmatched junction bases numbered 4, after V lost 6 bases and J lost 9 bases.